This T cell receptor beta chain emerged from a study of cytomegalovirus exposure and HLA in healthy donors (dated by TCRdb to 2017 to 2019). Describing the broader study: An earlier analysis of roughly 500 of the donors reported 250 to 300 Gb of sequence data and around 120 million unique TCR beta sequences from roughly 180 million T cells. An early release covering roughly 580 HLA-typed donors comprised approximately 300 gigabases of sequencing data and approximately 80 million unique TCR sequences. The genetic ancestry cluster associated with self-reported Caucasian donors included approximately 85% of the 398 genotyped donors. The study was designed to test whether signatures of past pathogen exposure could be identified by cataloging public T cell receptors. The study used immunosequencing to profile the T cell repertoires of approximately 630 subjects and linked those repertoires to cytomegalovirus serostatus. Along with the approximately 620-subject first cohort, a separate validation cohort of 120 different subjects was used. High-throughput TCR immunosequencing, statistical association of individual TCRs with disease status, and machine learning were combined to predict cytomegalovirus infection status. A later analysis re-examined previously published TCR beta repertoires from about 700 donors and added high-resolution HLA genotyping to investigate patterns of TCR occurrence. Rather than using new phenotypic data, the later analysis identified candidate immune exposures from TCR beta sequences and from how often those sequences occurred across donors. In an earlier analysis of 587 of the donors, high-throughput TCR beta sequencing was used to judge whether each TCR beta V gene segment behaved as functional or pseudogenic. Donor age, sex, ethnicity and CMV serostatus were compiled alongside the repertoire data. A later genetic analysis took genome-wide SNP genotypes for about 55% of the 666 donors and used that subset as a discovery cohort. Every repertoire in the discovery cohort had been generated on one and the same sequencing platform. Class I and class II HLA loci were covered by the typing at four-digit resolution. The number of donors typed differed by locus, with 629-630 for A, B, C, DRB1 and DQB1, 522 for DQA1, some 570 for DPA1, and some 470 for DPB1. Roughly five DR-DQ haplotypes were handled as single units for association and clustering, since linkage in the cohort was strong. Among about 390 genotyped donors of the cohort, an average of approximately 250,000 unique TCR beta nucleotide sequences were sequenced per donor, around 18% of them non-productive.

At the junction V is shortened by 3 bases and J by 7 bases; bases outside the gene matches: 6. The germline V gene (reference sequence) yields GTSNPN for CDR1 and SVGIG for CDR2. The CDR3 sequence holds 13 residues, the cysteine and phenylalanine included. The kept DNA is CDR3 alone, 39 bases in frame from the first base. Preparation of the library involved the immunoSEQ multiplex PCR assay. For the multiplex PCR, a mixture combining 60 forward primers for TCR Vbeta segments and 13 reverse primers for TCR Jbeta segments was used. Amplification of the CDR3 region of rearranged TCR beta genes was performed with a multiplex PCR assay on genomic DNA. The Illumina HiSeq System was used to sequence the amplified TCR beta libraries as 87-base-pair reads. The paper's processing steps were these. Across the 500 to 700 repertoires, a later analysis counted approximately 75 million unique TCR beta chains, roughly 11 million of which were shared by at least two donors. Raw reads were error-corrected and collapsed into unique sequences by a nearest-neighbor algorithm in which closely related sequences were merged to remove PCR and sequencing errors. Alignment of CDR3 sequences to IMGT reference sequences was used to assign V, D and J gene segments. For a sequence to be retained, at least a six-nucleotide match to both a V gene segment and a J gene segment was required. A rearrangement counted as productive if the CDR3 had no stop codons and remained in frame with V and J, and every other rearrangement counted as non-productive. Following IMGT convention, CDR3 was defined as the stretch from the second conserved V-encoded cysteine up to the conserved J-encoded phenylalanine. Sequences without an unambiguous match to a single V gene segment were excluded from the earlier analysis of a few hundred of the donors. An earlier analysis of several hundred of the donors called V segments functional above 56.7% productive rearrangements and segregating when the between-donor standard deviation exceeded 5%. To diagnose cytomegalovirus status from the catalog of TCR beta chain sequences, a statistical classification framework was built. V and J gene assignment, in a later analysis, came from comparing TCR nucleotide sequences with IMGT/GENE-DB human TR gene sequences. A later analysis assigned CDR3 sequences and most-parsimonious VDJ recombination scenarios with the TCRdist pipeline. In a later analysis, every TCR beta chain was defined by the combination of its CDR3 amino acid sequence and its V-gene family, and reads without a unique V-gene family were dropped. To address suspected cross-contamination and a sequencing artifact, a later analysis removed approximately 600 highly shared, low-generation-probability nucleotide sequences. In a later analysis, a clonal expansion index was calculated for each public chain from normalized within-repertoire ranks of inferred template counts. In a later analysis, generation probabilities were computed with a VDJ recombination model fitted to out-of-frame rearrangements, and the resulting probabilities were checked against IGoR. In a later analysis, TCR-TCR, TCR-HLA and TCR-CMV co-occurrence was scored with hypergeometric tests, and a repertoire-size bias correction was applied to TCR pairs. False discovery rates were estimated in a later analysis by permuting HLA or CMV assignments 20 times. In a later analysis, co-occurring TCRs were grouped using DBSCAN, with TCRdist sequence similarity added in when clustering inside HLA-allele-positive subsets. Repertoires with fewer than 30,000 or more than 120,000 public chains, plus five repertoires with anomalous nucleotide sharing, were excluded from co-occurrence clustering. The table comes from immuneACCESS by way of TCRdb, which keeps in-frame sequences with V and J called. Part of the clones is missing from these tables; in studies checked, under half for an unresolved V gene and the rest for unknown reasons. Clonal size and the V and J genes are those of that table, whereas D and trimming came from the DNA. This sample comprises 14,000 or so clones, around 60% of them detected only once. Jointly, the top ten make up around a sixth of the sample.

In the case of this clone: No cognate antigen has been identified for it. No base quality values were provided; no much bigger clone lies one nucleotide off.

In total, 600 or so healthy bone marrow donors made up the cohort. At the time of sampling, all cohort members were nominally healthy, though unrecorded immune exposures were likely present. The donor tested CMV seropositive and was one of the 289 seropositive cohort members. Every donor gave a peripheral blood sample, and the peripheral blood mononuclear cells from that sample were used for TCR beta sequencing. Genomic DNA was extracted from the blood cell samples with the Qiagen DNeasy Blood Extraction Kit. The full study reports these points: A cluster of highly shared sequence variants was judged likely to represent a technical artifact of the sequencing pipeline. In a later analysis, most CMV-associated TCR beta chains were found to appear HLA-restricted, with HLA associations seemingly driven largely by CMV exposure. The classifier was reported to diagnose cytomegalovirus status with high specificity and sensitivity in both the original cohort and the validation cohort. Because HLA typing was unavailable for some donors at each locus, only the typed subset was used in association tests. Because counts were too low, roughly 18 rarely observed V segments, including chromosome 9 orphons, were left out of the earlier analysis of about 500 of the donors. Broadly in line with IMGT annotations, most TCR beta V segments showed up in productive rearrangements about 87% or about 30% of the time in an earlier analysis of several hundred of the donors. A later analysis found that HLA-associated TCR beta chains were more clonally expanded and had lower generation probabilities than equally common non-associated chains. Immune exposure information for the cohort was limited to CMV serostatus. When HLA alleles, especially DR and DQ, strongly co-occurred, TCR associations were difficult to assign to individual alleles. The 87-base-pair reads could not distinguish some IMGT-functional V segments, including TRBV6-2 and TRBV6-3, so those segments were excluded. Linkage disequilibrium might explain the correlated functional status among segregating V segments, but an unknown experimental factor could not be excluded. In a later genetic analysis, fewer N-insertions in productive TCRs were reported among donors in an Asian-associated ancestry cluster than the roughly 640-donor mean. Across donors, most TCR sequences were observed very rarely, whereas some public TCRs were present in many individuals. In a later analysis, the rate of TCR association differed among HLA loci, with DRB1 alleles having the most associated TCRs and HLA-C alleles having the fewest. A further reported finding was that TCR beta sequences accurately predicted the HLA-A and HLA-B alleles for most subjects in the first cohort. A later analysis reported that several top co-occurrence clusters appeared linked to parvovirus B19, influenza, CMV and Epstein-Barr virus. In a later genetic analysis, a missense DCLRE1C variant was associated with V-gene and J-gene trimming of TCR beta chains, and the association was replicated in an independent cohort. The presence/absence analyses assumed that sequencing depth was roughly uniform across donors, and that assumption may not be true. In a later analysis, 15,000 to 20,000 TCR beta sequences were associated with specific HLA alleles at a false discovery rate of 0.05. The study gave a list of more than 150 TCR beta chains associated with cytomegalovirus. The cohort was sequenced for TCR beta chains only, and without alpha or paired-chain data the features that could be detected were limited. In vitro tests confirmed that three of the cytomegalovirus-associated TCR beta chains recognize cytomegalovirus antigens. According to the authors, the approach could potentially be generalized to other disease states and immunological phenotypes.

The TCR sequence derives from a woman aged 50 to 65 in good health and CMV-seropositive. This sequence uses TRBV30 and TRBJ1-5; a stretch of 7 junction bases matches TRBD1. Sequenced material: PBMCs. The CDR3: CAWRGGGDQPQHF. The sequenced DNA is TGTGCCTGGAGAGGAGGGGGCGACCAGCCCCAGCATTTT.